These T cell receptor beta chains were read from a single sample in a study of T cell repertoires in cytomegalovirus infection. No antigen has been assigned to these receptors. TCRdb re-called the reads through MiXCR, storing one row per CDR3 protein. Seen here are fewer than 900,000 distinct CDR3 sequences, about 28% observed once, and the top ten hold less than 15%. The source was cultured CD8+ T cells from PBMCs, collected from culture after CMV antigen stimulation. The receptor set was obtained from a human donor in good health (CMV status not recorded). Some clones in this sample may be carry-over from other donors' samples. The CDR3 runs from the conserved cysteine through the conserved F or W. Fields, in order: D gene, CDR3 length, V gene, J gene, clone size, CDR3 protein, CDR3 DNA. The D gene is left open where the match is weak. The size field is filled for only some rows; it gives once, few, many or a size class.

>TRBD2|22|TRBV4-1|TRBJ2-5|NA
CASSQDLLGVVAGGTDQETQYF
TGTGCCAGCAGCCAAGATCTTCTGGGTGTGGTAGCGGGGGGAACCGACCAAGAGACCCAGTACTTC
>NA|20|TRBV6-5|TRBJ2-6|NA
CASSQQGAEDLYSGTNVLTF
TGTGCCAGCAGTCAGCAGGGCGCTGAGGACCTTTACTCTGGGACCAACGTCCTGACTTTC
>NA|13|TRBV5-4|TRBJ2-1|NA
CASSSIIGNEQFF
TGTGCCAGCAGCTCCATAATCGGGAATGAGCAGTTCTTC
>NA|14|TRBV20-1|TRBJ1-2|few
CSATMRGMDYGYTF
TGCAGTGCCACGATGCGGGGGATGGACTATGGCTACACCTTC
>NA|14|TRBV6-6|TRBJ1-4|NA
CASSYGAGSEKLFF
TGTGCCAGCAGTTACGGGGCAGGGAGCGAAAAACTGTTTTTT
>NA|16|TRBV6-1|TRBJ1-2|many
CACRYWGQEFGDGYTF
TGTGCTTGCCGATATTGGGGGCAGGAATTCGGTGATGGCTACACCTTC
>NA|17|TRBV28|TRBJ2-3|NA
CASSSSYLGTDRDTQYF
TGTGCCAGCAGTTCCTCTTACCTTGGGACTGACAGGGATACGCAGTATTTT
>TRBD2|14|TRBV7-8|TRBJ2-5|many
CASSSSGVQETQYF
TGTGCCAGCAGCTCTAGCGGGGTGCAAGAGACCCAGTACTTC
>TRBD1|15|TRBV28|TRBJ1-4|NA
CASSSWTGENEKLFF
TGTGCCAGCAGTTCTTGGACAGGAGAAAATGAAAAACTGTTTTTT
>TRBD1|18|TRBV11-3|TRBJ1-5|many
CASSLVRRQGPKNQPQHF
TGTGCCAGCAGCTTAGTCAGGAGACAGGGGCCTAAAAATCAGCCCCAGCATTTT
>NA|17|TRBV12-3/TRBV12-4|TRBJ1-1|many
CASSLPWRTVGDTEAFF
TGTGCCAGCAGCTTGCCATGGAGGACAGTCGGGGACACTGAAGCTTTCTTT
>NA|14|TRBV7-9|TRBJ1-2|few
CASTLDKQVYGYTF
TGTGCCAGCACTCTGGATAAACAGGTCTATGGCTACACCTTC
>TRBD2|17|TRBV4-1|TRBJ2-1|few
CASSGEPPGGSYNEQFF
TGCGCCAGCAGCGGGGAACCCCCGGGGGGGTCCTACAATGAGCAGTTCTTC
>NA|13|TRBV11-3|TRBJ2-3|NA
CASAAGSTDTQYF
TGTGCCAGCGCGGCGGGAAGCACAGATACGCAGTATTTT
>TRBD1|18|TRBV7-9|TRBJ2-6|many
CASSHTGQLFSGANVLTF
TGTGCCAGCAGCCATACGGGACAGTTATTCTCTGGGGCCAACGTCCTGACTTTC
>NA|12|TRBV9|TRBJ2-1|once
CASSVRDNEQFF
TGTGCCAGCAGCGTCCGGGACAATGAGCAGTTCTTC
>NA|14|TRBV7-9|TRBJ2-5|NA
CASSQKGTEETQYF
TGTGCCAGCAGCCAGAAGGGGACCGAAGAGACCCAGTACTTC
>TRBD1|14|TRBV6-2/TRBV6-3|TRBJ1-1|NA
CASSYLGTASEAFF
TGTGCCAGCAGTTACCTGGGGACAGCGTCTGAAGCTTTCTTT
>TRBD1|14|TRBV5-6|TRBJ2-1|NA
CASSSGQGRDEQFF
TGTGCCAGCAGCTCGGGACAGGGTAGGGATGAGCAGTTCTTC
>TRBD1|15|TRBV6-5|TRBJ2-3|NA
CASSYEGAGTDTQYF
TGTGCCAGCAGTTACGAGGGGGCCGGCACAGATACGCAGTATTTT
>TRBD1|10|TRBV2|TRBJ1-2|NA
CASGGQFWTF
TGTGCCAGCGGGGGACAGTTTTGGACCTTC
>NA|15|TRBV12-3/TRBV12-4|TRBJ2-3|NA
CASSPQGASTDTQYF
TGTGCCAGCAGTCCTCAGGGAGCTAGCACAGATACGCAGTATTTT
>NA|16|TRBV20-1|TRBJ1-1|few
CSARAGLNGMNTEAFF
TGCAGTGCTAGAGCAGGCCTAAACGGGATGAACACTGAAGCTTTCTTT
>TRBD1|17|TRBV7-9|TRBJ1-1|NA
CASSTGAIVYRGTEAFF
TGTGCCAGCAGTACCGGAGCTATCGTATACAGGGGCACTGAAGCTTTCTTT
>TRBD1|15|TRBV20-1|TRBJ2-3|NA
CSARNKQQGTDTQYF
TGCAGTGCTAGAAATAAGCAACAGGGGACAGATACGCAGTATTTT
>TRBD1|17|TRBV4-3|TRBJ1-2|many
CASSQEWTGALPYGYTF
TGCGCCAGCAGCCAAGAGTGGACAGGGGCACTTCCCTATGGCTACACCTTC
>NA|13|TRBV9|TRBJ1-2|once
CASSENEGPVYTF
TGTGCCAGCAGCGAAAACGAAGGCCCGGTCTACACCTTC
>NA|14|TRBV4-1|TRBJ2-5|once
CASSQNSLQETQYF
TGCGCCAGCAGCCAAAACAGTCTACAAGAGACCCAGTACTTC
>NA|17|TRBV11-2|TRBJ2-1|NA
CASSLWRVTGGHNEQFF
TGTGCCAGCAGCCTTTGGCGGGTGACAGGAGGACACAATGAGCAGTTCTTC
>NA|15|TRBV7-9|TRBJ2-5|NA
CASSDGTKYQETQYF
TGTGCCAGCAGCGACGGGACAAAGTACCAAGAGACCCAGTACTTC
>TRBD1|17|TRBV4-2|TRBJ2-1|NA
CASSQDPGQGGNNEQFF
TGTGCCAGCAGCCAAGACCCAGGACAGGGTGGTAATAATGAGCAGTTCTTC
>NA|12|TRBV28|TRBJ1-1|few
CASSWKGTEAFF
TGTGCCAGCAGCTGGAAGGGGACTGAAGCTTTCTTT
>TRBD2|17|TRBV11-2|TRBJ2-3|NA
CASSLRRGEYEADTQYF
TGTGCCAGCAGCTTAAGACGGGGGGAGTACGAGGCAGATACGCAGTATTTT
>NA|10|TRBV20-1|TRBJ2-1|NA
CSRGHNEQFF
TGCAGCCGGGGTCACAATGAGCAGTTCTTC
>TRBD2|14|TRBV20-1|TRBJ2-5|NA
CSARRTSGGSAQYF
TGCAGTGCTAGACGGACTAGCGGGGGAAGCGCCCAGTACTTC
>TRBD1|15|TRBV2|TRBJ2-1|NA
CASSDRTGGYNEQFF
TGTGCCAGCAGTGATAGGACAGGGGGCTACAATGAGCAGTTCTTC
>TRBD2|15|TRBV6-1|TRBJ2-3|NA
CASSEPSGAPDTQYF
TGTGCCAGCAGTGAGCCCAGCGGGGCCCCAGATACGCAGTATTTT
>NA|15|TRBV19|TRBJ2-2|many
CASSTESLVTGELFF
TGTGCCAGTAGTACCGAGAGCCTGGTTACCGGGGAGCTGTTTTTT
>TRBD1|13|TRBV20-1|TRBJ1-4|few
CSASGTGEEKLFF
TGCAGTGCTTCCGGGACAGGGGAGGAAAAACTGTTTTTT
>TRBD1|18|TRBV9|TRBJ2-1|NA
CASSAGTGYSYSYNEQFF
TGTGCCAGCAGTGCCGGGACAGGGTACTCCTACTCCTACAATGAGCAGTTCTTC
>NA|12|TRBV7-2|TRBJ2-2|many
CASSLERGELFF
TGTGCCAGCAGCTTAGAGAGAGGAGAGCTGTTTTTT
>TRBD2|14|TRBV6-5|TRBJ2-1|few
CASSYLAGPNEQFF
TGTGCCAGCAGTTACCTAGCGGGACCCAATGAGCAGTTCTTC
>TRBD1|16|TRBV25-1|TRBJ1-2|NA
CASSGQGSPQYYGYTF
TGTGCCAGCAGTGGACAGGGGTCTCCCCAGTACTATGGCTACACCTTC
>TRBD1|14|TRBV20-1|TRBJ1-1|few
CSAPRTGANTEAFF
TGCAGTGCTCCCCGGACAGGGGCCAACACTGAAGCTTTCTTT
>TRBD1|16|TRBV20-1|TRBJ1-4|NA
CSARPTGQGGYEKLFF
TGCAGTGCTAGACCCACGGGACAGGGTGGATATGAAAAACTGTTTTTT
>NA|13|TRBV27|TRBJ2-7|NA
CASSLGPYYEQYF
TGTGCCAGCAGTCTGGGACCTTACTACGAGCAGTACTTC
>NA|12|TRBV5-6|TRBJ1-4|many
CASSAGFEKLFF
TGTGCCAGCAGCGCCGGCTTTGAAAAACTGTTTTTT
>NA|14|TRBV7-9|TRBJ1-2|many
CASSLGDRNYGYTF
TGTGCCAGCAGCTTAGGAGACAGGAACTATGGCTACACCTTC
>NA|15|TRBV11-3|TRBJ2-2|NA
CASSPRDTGTGELFF
TGTGCCAGCAGCCCCCGGGATACTGGCACCGGGGAGCTGTTTTTT